This T cell receptor beta chain originates from a study of healthy donors' naive CD4 and CD8 T cells. Study conclusions and caveats: Around 13% of CD4/CD8 propensity variance appeared explained by V, J and CDR3 charge.

Each TCR library used 500 ng of total RNA and a linear amplification protocol. A single record per CDR3 protein comes from TCRdb applying MiXCR to the reads. There are about 180,000 distinct CDR3 sequences in the sample; 65% to 80% occur only once, and about 2.1% lies in the top ten. CDR1 and CDR2 (germline): SGHDN, FVKESK. Trimming removed 4 bases at V and 0 bases at J, with 11 bases between. The CDR3 covers 15 residues. Turning to this clonotype: The antigen is undetermined.

The chain recombines TRBV14 with TRBJ2-3; D unresolved. Sequenced: naive CD4+ and CD8+ T cells sorted from blood, pooled from several donors. The clonotype comes from a pool of human donors in good health; the sample pools cells from several healthy donors. CDR3 sequence reads: CASSRNLFSTDTQYF. Here the CDR3 DNA reads TGTGCCAGCAGCCGCAACCTTTTTAGCACAGATACGCAGTATTTT. Looking up the rest from reference TRBV14 and TRBJ2-3 gives the full variable domain: EAGVTQFPSHSVIEKGQTVTLRCDPISGHDNLYWYRRVMGKEIKFLLHFVKESKQDESGMPNNRFLAERTGGTYSTLKVQPAELEDSGVYFCASSRNLFSTDTQYFGPGTRLTVL.